The 7 T cell receptor beta chains below come from one sample, sequenced in a study of T cell changes during pregnancy in multiple sclerosis. The protocol was immunoSEQ multiplex PCR, while the TCRdb copy is restricted to in-frame clones and leaves out a portion. The data hold 71,000 or so clones, with just over 90% observed a single time. The sample was peripheral blood, taken in the third trimester of pregnancy. Source of these receptors: a female donor with multiple sclerosis, enrolled in a pregnancy study.

The CDR3 is CASSATGGPQPQHF. The CDR3 DNA reads TGTGCCAGCAGCGCCACAGGGGGCCCTCAGCCCCAGCATTTT. V gene TRBV9 combines with J gene TRBJ1-5, with TRBD1 identical over 9 bases. The V and J ends lost 3 bases and 6 bases, in that order; junction bases with no gene match: 4. This CDR3 comprises 14 residues. CDR1 SGDLS and CDR2 YYNGEE come from the germline V gene.

The genes are TRBV5-1 and TRBJ2-3; 7 bases align to TRBD1. Germline CDR1 and CDR2: SGHRS and YFSETQ. This CDR3 is 15 amino acids long. Trimming took 0 bases from V and 0 from J; bases not matched to a gene: 1. The CDR3 sequence is CASSLGRGSTDTQYF. As DNA, the CDR3 is TGCGCCAGCAGCTTGGGCAGGGGGAGCACAGATACGCAGTATTTT.

The chain is built from TRBV5-1 and TRBJ1-4; possibly TRBD1 for D (6 bases). This CDR3 is 15 amino acids long. V lost 5 bases, J lost 0 bases, and 11 bases lay in between. Germline CDR1 reads SGHRS; CDR2 reads YFSETQ. The CDR3 region has the DNA TGCGCCAGCAGAAGGACAGCCACAACTAATGAAAAACTGTTTTTT. It encodes CASRRTATTNEKLFF.

The chain carries TRBV19 and TRBJ1-1; possible D gene TRBD1, 5 bases. Germline loops: CDR1 LNHDA, CDR2 SQIVND (reference sequence). The CDR3 contains 13 residues. V was pared by 2 bases and J by 8 bases, with 12 bases between. For the CDR3, the DNA is TGTGCCAGTAGTATAACGGGGGAGTCGGAAGCTTTCTTT. It codes for CASSITGESEAFF.

This rearrangement joins TRBV2 to TRBJ1-5, with D tentatively TRBD1 (5 bases). CDR3 size: 15 residues. Looked up from germline, CDR1 is SNHLY and CDR2 is FYNNEI. Trimming took off 6 bases at V and 4 bases at J, with 16 bases between the two ends. The chain's CDR3 is CASRAAWGGNQPQHF. The CDR3 nucleotides read TGTGCCAGCAGGGCGGCTTGGGGGGGTAATCAGCCCCAGCATTTT.

This clone was seen once. This chain links TRBV6-5 with TRBJ1-5; D not resolved. Germline loops: CDR1 MNHEY, CDR2 SVGAGI. Trimming stripped 5 bases from V and 4 bases from J, with 9 bases between. The CDR3 runs to 13 residues. Written as DNA, the CDR3 is TGTGCCAGCAGTGCCCGCGCGAATCAGCCCCAGCATTTT. Amino acids: CASSARANQPQHF.

V is TRBV7-2 and J is TRBJ1-4; the D gene is possibly TRBD1 (5 bases). The V gene lost 1 base and the J gene lost 7 bases, with 13 bases spanning the gap. CDR3 length: 15 residues. Germline CDR1 and CDR2: SGHTA and FQGNSA. CDR3 coding DNA: TGTGCCAGCAGCTTAGTGTCAGGGATAGGTGAAAAACTGTTTTTT. Translating gives CASSLVSGIGEKLFF.